This section outlines one T cell receptor beta chain sequence together with its context. This clone was detected only once. Its antigen has not been determined. Base-call qualities are not available, and no considerably larger clone is one nucleotide away. The entry originates in a study of cytomegalovirus exposure and HLA in healthy donors (dated by TCRdb to 2016 to 2017). Study-level background: An earlier analysis of approximately 640 of the donors reported roughly 300 Gb of sequence data and 117 million unique TCR beta sequences from around 200 million T cells. Roughly 300 gigabases of sequencing data and 78 million or so unique TCR sequences were included in an early release covering under 650 HLA-typed donors. Of the 350 to 450 genotyped donors, roughly 85% fell in the genetic ancestry cluster associated with self-reported Caucasian donors. The study aimed to test whether cataloging public T cell receptors could reveal signatures of past pathogen exposure. The T cell repertoires of roughly 660 subjects were profiled by immunosequencing and related to cytomegalovirus serostatus. In addition to the first cohort of 666 subjects, a separate validation cohort of approximately 120 different subjects was used. To predict cytomegalovirus infection status, the study brought together high-throughput TCR immunosequencing, statistical association of individual TCRs with disease status, and machine learning. In a later analysis, previously published TCR beta repertoires from 500 to 750 donors were re-analyzed and high-resolution HLA genotyping was added so that TCR occurrence patterns could be studied. In the later analysis, no new phenotypic data were used to find candidate immune exposures; instead, reliance was placed on TCR beta sequences and their occurrence across donors. An earlier analysis of 500 to 750 of the donors applied high-throughput TCR beta sequencing to assess whether each TCR beta V gene segment acted as functional or pseudogenic. Donor age, sex, ethnicity and CMV serostatus were compiled alongside the repertoire data. A later genetic analysis took genome-wide SNP genotypes for about 60% of the roughly 670 donors and used that subset as a discovery cohort. Every repertoire in the discovery cohort had been generated on one and the same sequencing platform. Class I and class II HLA loci were covered by the typing at four-digit resolution. The number of donors typed differed by locus, with about 629-630 for A, B, C, DRB1 and DQB1, approximately 500 for DQA1, 600 to 610 for DPA1, and around 430 for DPB1. A handful of DR-DQ haplotypes were treated as single units for association and clustering because of strong linkage in the cohort. Across around 400 genotyped donors of the cohort, an average of roughly 200,000 unique TCR beta nucleotide sequences per donor were sequenced, and 15% to 20% of those sequences were non-productive. What the work shows at the level of the full study, not this receptor alone: Immune exposure information for the cohort was limited to CMV serostatus. Sequencing depth was assumed to be roughly uniform across donors in the presence/absence analyses, though that assumption may not hold. The authors suggested that the approach could potentially be generalized to other disease states and immunological phenotypes. A further reported finding was that TCR beta sequences accurately predicted the HLA-A and HLA-B alleles for most subjects in the first cohort. In the study, approximately 150 TCR beta chains were listed as associated with cytomegalovirus. This cohort had only TCR beta chains sequenced, and the lack of alpha or paired-chain data limited which features could be detected. Assigning TCR associations to individual alleles was difficult when HLA alleles, especially DR and DQ, strongly co-occurred. The 87-base-pair reads could not distinguish some IMGT-functional V segments, including TRBV6-2 and TRBV6-3, so those segments were excluded. In a later genetic analysis, fewer N-insertions in productive TCRs were reported among donors in an Asian-associated ancestry cluster than the roughly 700-donor mean. A cluster of highly shared sequence variants was judged likely to be a technical artifact of the sequencing pipeline. The classifier was reported to diagnose cytomegalovirus status with high specificity and sensitivity in both the original cohort and the validation cohort. Correlated functional status among segregating V segments might be attributable to linkage disequilibrium, but an unknown experimental factor could not be ruled out. The earlier analysis of about 600 of the donors excluded some 15 rarely observed V segments, including chromosome 9 orphons, because counts were too low. In a later analysis, HLA-associated TCR beta chains showed more clonal expansion and lower generation probabilities than non-associated chains that were equally common. V-gene and J-gene trimming of TCR beta chains was associated with a missense DCLRE1C variant in a later genetic analysis, and the association was replicated in an independent cohort. A later analysis associated approximately 17,000 TCR beta sequences with specific HLA alleles at a false discovery rate of 0.05. HLA typing was unavailable for some donors at each locus, so association tests used only the typed subset. An earlier analysis of several hundred of the donors showed that most TCR beta V segments appeared in productive rearrangements either about 87% or about 30% of the time, which broadly matched IMGT annotations. A few of the identified cytomegalovirus-associated TCR beta chains were confirmed in vitro to be specific for cytomegalovirus antigens. Across donors, most TCR sequences were observed very rarely, whereas some public TCRs were present in many individuals. In a later analysis, several top co-occurrence clusters were reported to appear linked to parvovirus B19, influenza, CMV and Epstein-Barr virus. According to a later analysis, most CMV-associated TCR beta chains appeared to be HLA-restricted, and the HLA associations seemed to be driven largely by CMV exposure. According to a later analysis, TCR association rates differed among HLA loci, with DRB1 alleles showing the most associated TCRs and HLA-C alleles showing the fewest.

The library came from the immunoSEQ multiplex PCR assay. For the multiplex PCR, a mixture combining 60 forward primers for TCR Vbeta segments and 13 reverse primers for TCR Jbeta segments was used. Amplification of the CDR3 region of rearranged TCR beta genes was performed with a multiplex PCR assay on genomic DNA. The amplified TCR beta libraries were sequenced on the Illumina HiSeq System as 87-base-pair reads. Per the original workflow: A later analysis counted some 80 million unique TCR beta chains across the 690 or so repertoires, and 9.5 million to 11 million of these chains were shared by at least two donors. A nearest-neighbor algorithm error-corrected the raw reads and collapsed the reads into unique sequences, merging closely related sequences to remove PCR and sequencing errors. V, D and J gene segments were assigned by aligning CDR3 sequences to IMGT reference sequences. Each retained sequence needed at least a six-nucleotide match to both a V gene segment and a J gene segment. Rearrangements were classified as productive when the CDR3 lacked stop codons and remained in frame with V and J, and all other rearrangements were classified as non-productive. CDR3 was defined by IMGT convention, running from the second conserved V-encoded cysteine to the conserved J-encoded phenylalanine. The earlier analysis of around 640 of the donors excluded sequences that lacked an unambiguous match to a single V gene segment. An earlier analysis of some 610 of the donors called V segments functional above 56.7% productive rearrangements and segregating when the between-donor standard deviation exceeded 5%. To diagnose cytomegalovirus status from the catalog of TCR beta chain sequences, a statistical classification framework was built. A later analysis assigned V and J genes by comparing TCR nucleotide sequences with IMGT/GENE-DB human TR gene sequences. Using the TCRdist pipeline, a later analysis assigned CDR3 sequences along with most-parsimonious VDJ recombination scenarios. A later analysis defined each TCR beta chain by its CDR3 amino acid sequence plus V-gene family, and excluded reads lacking a unique V-gene family. To address suspected cross-contamination and a sequencing artifact, a later analysis removed under 600 highly shared, low-generation-probability nucleotide sequences. A later analysis calculated a clonal expansion index for each public chain from normalized within-repertoire ranks of inferred template counts. A later analysis computed generation probabilities with a VDJ recombination model fitted to out-of-frame rearrangements, and checked the results against IGoR. In a later analysis, TCR-TCR, TCR-HLA and TCR-CMV co-occurrence was scored with hypergeometric tests, and a repertoire-size bias correction was applied to TCR pairs. A later analysis estimated false discovery rates by permuting HLA or CMV assignments 20 times. In a later analysis, co-occurring TCRs were grouped with DBSCAN, and TCRdist sequence similarity was added when clustering was performed within HLA-allele-positive subsets. Repertoires with fewer than 30,000 or more than 120,000 public chains, plus five repertoires with anomalous nucleotide sharing, were excluded from co-occurrence clustering. Not all clones reach the TCRdb copy of this immuneACCESS table, which keeps in-frame sequences only. Checked studies attribute under half of the gap to unresolved V genes and leave the rest unexplained. V and J calls plus clone size are reproduced from that table; the DNA served to infer D and trimming. The table for this sample lists 200,000 or so clones; around 82% of them were counted only once. The ten largest clones represent about 0.26% of the sample.

The cohort was made up of roughly 670 healthy bone marrow donors. All cohort members were sampled while nominally healthy, although unrecorded immune exposures were likely present. The donor tested CMV seronegative, placing the donor among the 352 seronegative members of the cohort. Each donor provided a peripheral blood sample, and peripheral blood mononuclear cells were used for TCR beta sequencing. The Qiagen DNeasy Blood Extraction Kit was used to extract genomic DNA from the blood cell samples. From its cysteine to its phenylalanine, the CDR3 spans 14 amino acids. Just the 42-base CDR3 DNA is kept, in frame starting at base 1. The germline V end is reduced by 5 bases and the J end by 12 bases; junction bases left unmatched: 9. CDR1 and CDR2 were assigned from the germline V gene as SGHVS and FQNEAQ.

The receptor was derived from a boy younger than 18 in good health and CMV-seronegative. Input material: PBMCs. The chain is made from TRBV7-8 and TRBJ1-6; 8 junctional bases match TRBD1. The CDR3 protein: CASSRQGTGRPLHF. The nucleotide sequence is TGTGCCAGCAGCCGACAGGGGACGGGTCGACCCCTCCACTTT.